Detailed here is one T cell receptor beta chain. Germline V gene data show CDR1 as MGHRA and CDR2 as YSYEKL. V lost 1 base and J lost 4, with 10 bases in between. The CDR3 extends over 14 amino acids. Alongside a J-beta primer mix, a sample-barcoded 5' primer served in a second PCR lasting roughly 6 to 12 cycles. TCRdb used MiXCR to reprocess the 5' RACE reads, holding one entry per CDR3 protein. The sample yields some 940,000 distinct CDR3 sequences, roughly 28% seen once. These data are taken from a study of blood T cells in healthy people across ages. The sample was also linked to a second study, of T cells of mothers and their children.

The sequence was collected from a woman aged 40 to 50 in good health. The rearrangement joins TRBV4-1 to TRBJ1-1; unclear D gene. What was sequenced was blood. CDR3 residues: CASSQGWGGTEAFF. CDR3 sequence (DNA): TGCGCCAGCAGCCAAGGTTGGGGTGGCACTGAAGCTTTCTTT.